These T cell receptor beta chains were read from a single sample in a study of T cell responses to AZD1222 COVID-19 vaccine. Measured with immunoSEQ multiplex PCR; TCRdb has only the in-frame clones, and not every one. Among some 98,000 clones listed, over 75% were seen once. This material consisted of peripheral blood, taken on day 0 of AZD1222 vaccination. These receptors originate from an adult in good health. Each CDR3 is given with its conserved first and last residue. D genes are given only for firm matches. Clone size is shown for a subset of rows, as once, few, many or a class of expanded clone.

j_call	v_call	d_call	cdr3_length	clone_size	cdr3_nt	cdr3_aa
TRBJ1-1	TRBV12-5	.	13	.	TGTGCTAGTGGTTTGCAGGGGCACACTGAAGCTTTCTTT	CASGLQGHTEAFF
TRBJ2-7	TRBV6-5	TRBD1	14	.	TGTGCCAGCAGAGGAACAGGGGGCCGCTACGAGCAGTACTTC	CASRGTGGRYEQYF
TRBJ2-1	TRBV30	.	13	once	TGTGCCTGGAGTTCAGGGAGCGGGAATGAGCAGTTCTTC	CAWSSGSGNEQFF
TRBJ2-7	TRBV6-5	TRBD2	14	.	TGTGCCAGCAGTCGCCGAGGGGGACTAGGGGAGCAGTACTTC	CASSRRGGLGEQYF
TRBJ1-6	TRBV7-9	.	14	.	TGTGCCAGCAGCTTAACAGGCCCCGACTCACCCCTCCACTTT	CASSLTGPDSPLHF
TRBJ1-2	TRBV28	.	15	once	TGTGCCAGCAGTGTCGTGGGGGGGCGAAACTATGGCTACACCTTC	CASSVVGGRNYGYTF
TRBJ1-4	TRBV4-2	.	14	.	TGTGCCAGCAGCCAAGACCCTAGAGGGGAAAAACTGTTTTTT	CASSQDPRGEKLFF
TRBJ2-3	TRBV7-6	.	15	.	TGTGCCAGCAGCATCTCGACAGGACTCACAGATACGCAGTATTTT	CASSISTGLTDTQYF
TRBJ2-6	TRBV11-2	.	16	.	TGTGCCAGCAGCATACCCCGAGGGGAGAGGACCAACGTCCTGACTTTC	CASSIPRGERTNVLTF
TRBJ2-4	TRBV6-1	.	18	once	TGTGCCAGCAGTGAAGCCTTTCTTCGGGGTTCGGCCAAAAACATTCAGTACTTC	CASSEAFLRGSAKNIQYF
TRBJ2-5	TRBV6-6	TRBD1	16	.	TGTGCCAGCAGTTTCCCGGGACAGGGGAGAAAAGAGACCCAGTACTTC	CASSFPGQGRKETQYF
TRBJ1-4	TRBV9	.	13	.	TGTGCCAGCAGCGGCAGGGGTGGTGAAAAACTGTTTTTT	CASSGRGGEKLFF
TRBJ2-1	TRBV9	TRBD2	18	.	TGTGCCAGCAGCGGGACTAGCGGGGGGGCCCGATCCTACAATGAGCAGTTCTTC	CASSGTSGGARSYNEQFF
TRBJ1-6	TRBV28	TRBD1	14	.	TGTGCCAGCAGTTTATCCCGGACAGGTCGGACCCTCCACTTT	CASSLSRTGRTLHF
TRBJ1-4	TRBV9	.	15	few	TGTGCCAGCAGCCGGCTCGATGCAACTAATGAAAAACTGTTTTTT	CASSRLDATNEKLFF
TRBJ2-2	TRBV7-3	.	14	.	TGTGCCAGCAGCTTAGAACTTGTCACCGGGGAGCTGTTTTTT	CASSLELVTGELFF
TRBJ2-1	TRBV5-1	TRBD2	15	.	TGCGCCAGCAGCTTAAGACTAGCGGGGATATATGAGCAGTTCTTC	CASSLRLAGIYEQFF